The entry below gives a single T cell receptor beta chain sequence along with its context. The sample comes from a study of T cell responses to AZD1222 COVID-19 vaccine. Germline assignment: CDR1 MNHEY and CDR2 SVGAGI. Between the trimmed V and J ends, which lost 6 bases and 4 bases, there was a span of 6 bases. The CDR3 has 11 amino acids. Here immunoSEQ multiplex PCR was the method, and the copy in TCRdb shows in-frame clones only, minus some. The profile covers roughly 130,000 clones, with 80% to 90% appearing a single time and approximately 3.1% taken by the ten largest. The receptor was isolated from an adult in good health. The chain joins TRBV6-5 to TRBJ2-5; D is unresolved. Sample: peripheral blood, taken on day 0 of AZD1222 vaccination. CDR3 nucleotides: TGTGCCAGCAGGATAGGAGAGACCCAGTACTTC. This gives the protein CASRIGETQYF.